Listed below are T cell receptor beta chains from one sample, sequenced in a study of response to subunit inactivated influenza vaccine. From the RT-PCR reads, TCRdb called clonotypes with MiXCR, one entry per CDR3 protein. The table has 530,000 or so distinct CDR3 sequences, around 15% seen once. The specimen was PBMCs from blood, collected less than 13 days after vaccination. All receptors come from a man in his fifties or sixties who received an inactivated influenza vaccine. The CDR3 runs from the conserved cysteine through the conserved F or W. D genes are given only for firm matches. Some rows have no size entry. The others give once, few or many, or a class for an expanded clone.

cdr3_length	j_call	clone_size	d_call	v_call	cdr3_nt	cdr3_aa
12	TRBJ1-2	-	-	TRBV4-2	TGTGCCAGCAGCCAAGCAAGTTATGGCTACACCTTC	CASSQASYGYTF
13	TRBJ2-3	-	-	TRBV5-1	TGCGCCAGCAGGCCGGCTGGCACAGATACGCAGTATTTT	CASRPAGTDTQYF
16	TRBJ2-1	few	TRBD2	TRBV4-2	TGTGCCAGCAGCCAAGATCTCCTAGCGGGTAGGGGTGAGCAGTTCTTC	CASSQDLLAGRGEQFF
13	TRBJ2-3	few	-	TRBV5-1	TGCGCCAGTAAGGGACCCCACGCCGATACGCAGTATTTT	CASKGPHADTQYF
19	TRBJ1-5	-	TRBD1	TRBV4-1	TGCGCCAGCAGCCAGGCAACCAACCTCGGACAGGGGTCCGATCAGCCCCAGCATTTT	CASSQATNLGQGSDQPQHF
14	TRBJ2-3	many	-	TRBV10-3	TGTGCCATCAGTCTAGCAGCTAGCACAGATACGCAGTATTTT	CAISLAASTDTQYF
13	TRBJ2-5	many	-	TRBV30	TGTGCCTGGCATCAGGGTCTGGGAGAGACCCAGTACTTC	CAWHQGLGETQYF
17	TRBJ1-1	-	TRBD1	TRBV29-1	TGCAGCGTTTCCCTGCGGGGACAGAAAAGTCGGAACACTGAAGCTTTCTTT	CSVSLRGQKSRNTEAFF
14	TRBJ2-1	-	TRBD1	TRBV29-1	TGCAGCTCAACCGGGACAGGAACCTACAATGAGCAGTTCTTC	CSSTGTGTYNEQFF
12	TRBJ2-7	-	TRBD2	TRBV28	TGTGCCAGCAGTTCATCCCGGGAGGAAGTGTACTTC	CASSSSREEVYF
14	TRBJ2-7	-	TRBD2	TRBV19	TGTGCCAGTAGTACGACTAGCGGGGACTACGAGCAGTACTTC	CASSTTSGDYEQYF
15	TRBJ2-1	-	TRBD1	TRBV19	TGTGCCAGTAGTTCGGGGACAGGGGGCTGGTATGAGCAGTTCTTC	CASSSGTGGWYEQFF
15	TRBJ1-1	many	-	TRBV13	TGTGCCAGCAGCTTACGACGGGGCGATAACACTGAAGCTTTCTTT	CASSLRRGDNTEAFF
14	TRBJ1-5	-	-	TRBV6-5	TGTGCCAGCAGTGACTCAGTCCTCAATCAGCCCCAGCATTTT	CASSDSVLNQPQHF
16	TRBJ2-7	-	-	TRBV27	TGTGCCAGCAGTCCCCCGTCTGGGCAGGGCGTACTCGAGCAGTACTTC	CASSPPSGQGVLEQYF
13	TRBJ2-3	-	-	TRBV5-6	TGTGCCAGCAGCTTGGATACGGACCATACGCAGTATTTT	CASSLDTDHTQYF
14	TRBJ2-4	-	TRBD1	TRBV2	TGTGCCAGCAGTCAAGGGGGACAGAGAAACATTCAGTACTTC	CASSQGGQRNIQYF
13	TRBJ2-7	few	-	TRBV7-2	TGTGCCAGCAGCTTGCTGACGGATTACGAGCAGTACTTC	CASSLLTDYEQYF
15	TRBJ2-3	-	TRBD1	TRBV28	TGTGCCAGCACCGATAGGGGGCCAACCACAGATACGCAGTATTTT	CASTDRGPTTDTQYF
18	TRBJ2-1	-	TRBD2	TRBV12-3/TRBV12-4	TGTGCCAGCACTAACAAAGTTGGGACTAGTATCGTCGATCATGAGCAGTTCTTC	CASTNKVGTSIVDHEQFF
16	TRBJ2-7	-	TRBD2	TRBV7-9	TGTGCCAGCAGCTTCTATAGCGGGGGACTAACCTACGAGCAGTACTTC	CASSFYSGGLTYEQYF
15	TRBJ2-5	-	-	TRBV4-1	TGCGCCAGCAGCCAAGTCGGGGCAGGGAGAGAGACCCAGTACTTC	CASSQVGAGRETQYF
18	TRBJ2-1	many	TRBD1	TRBV24-1	TGTGCCACCAGTGACAGATCCTCGGGACAGGGGGTCTACAATGAGCAGTTCTTC	CATSDRSSGQGVYNEQFF
14	TRBJ2-5	few	TRBD1	TRBV5-6	TGTGCCAGCAGTCAAGGACTCAACAGGGGGACCCAGTACTTC	CASSQGLNRGTQYF
14	TRBJ2-1	few	-	TRBV7-9	TGTGCCAGCAGCTTAGTTGCGCAGGACAATGAGCAGTTCTTC	CASSLVAQDNEQFF
15	TRBJ1-5	few	-	TRBV24-1	TGTGCCACCAGTGATTGGACAGCAAATGGTCAGCCCCAGCATTTT	CATSDWTANGQPQHF
13	TRBJ1-1	few	-	TRBV4-3	TGCGCCAGCAGCCGGGGAGATAACACTGAAGCTTTCTTT	CASSRGDNTEAFF
15	TRBJ2-1	-	TRBD2	TRBV10-2	TGCGCCAGCAGGATTAGCGGGGGGGCCCACAATGAGCAGTTCTTC	CASRISGGAHNEQFF
14	TRBJ2-3	-	-	TRBV14	TGTGCCAGCAGCGATAGCGCGAGCACAGATACGCAGTATTTT	CASSDSASTDTQYF
13	TRBJ2-3	few	-	TRBV5-1	TGCGCCAGCAGCTTGGCAGGGGAGTATACGCAGTATTTT	CASSLAGEYTQYF
14	TRBJ2-3	few	TRBD1	TRBV20-1	TGCAGTGCGGGGGACAGGGGGCGCTCAGATACGCAGTATTTT	CSAGDRGRSDTQYF
15	TRBJ2-4	-	TRBD1	TRBV6-2/TRBV6-3	TGTGCCAGCAGTTCGGACAGGGGCGGAAAAAACATTCAGTACTTC	CASSSDRGGKNIQYF
14	TRBJ2-5	-	-	TRBV19	TGTGCCAGTAGTTCGTCAGGGGTACGGGAGACCCAGTACTTC	CASSSSGVRETQYF
14	TRBJ2-7	-	TRBD1	TRBV27	TGTGCCAGCAGCCAGACAGGGGCTTTCCACGAGCAGTACTTC	CASSQTGAFHEQYF
16	TRBJ2-1	few	TRBD1	TRBV11-2	TGTGCCAGCAGCTTAGGGAGACAGGGGTTGTCGGGTGAGCAGTTCTTC	CASSLGRQGLSGEQFF
14	TRBJ2-1	few	TRBD2	TRBV29-1	TGCAGCGGTGGGGGACTAGCGGGATACAATGAGCAGTTCTTC	CSGGGLAGYNEQFF
15	TRBJ2-3	-	TRBD1	TRBV11-2	TGTGCCAGCAGCTTCGGGACAGGGGGGTTAGATACGCAGTATTTT	CASSFGTGGLDTQYF
16	TRBJ1-1	many	TRBD1	TRBV24-1	TGTGCCACCAGTGAGGGGGTAAACAGGGGGACCACTGAAGCTTTCTTT	CATSEGVNRGTTEAFF
16	TRBJ2-5	-	TRBD2	TRBV4-3	TGCGCCAGCAGCCAAGATCTGGCGGGGGGCCGGGGGACCCAGTACTTC	CASSQDLAGGRGTQYF
13	TRBJ2-5	-	-	TRBV7-3	TGTGCCAGCAGCCCGACTACCGCCCAGACCCAGTACTTC	CASSPTTAQTQYF
14	TRBJ1-1	few	-	TRBV6-2/TRBV6-3	TGTGCCAGCAGTTACTCCACTTATCGCACTGAAGCTTTCTTT	CASSYSTYRTEAFF
15	TRBJ1-1	-	-	TRBV4-3	TGCGCCGGCAGCCAAGATTACACCCTACCAGCCGAAGCTTTCTTT	CAGSQDYTLPAEAFF
14	TRBJ2-3	-	-	TRBV6-5	TGTGCCAGCAGTTACCCCCCAGACGACTTGACGCAGTATTTT	CASSYPPDDLTQYF
15	TRBJ2-7	many	TRBD2	TRBV7-2	TGTGCCAGCAGCTCGGGACTAGCGTTCACCTACGAGCAGTACTTC	CASSSGLAFTYEQYF
13	TRBJ2-5	-	-	TRBV27	TGTGCCAGCAGTACGGCAGTCCAAGAGACCCAGTACTTC	CASSTAVQETQYF
14	TRBJ2-1	few	-	TRBV4-2	TGTGCCAGCAGCCCGAAGTCCTCCTACAATGAGCAGTTCTTC	CASSPKSSYNEQFF
15	TRBJ2-7	-	TRBD1	TRBV7-9	TGTGCCAGCAGGTCAAGCCGGGACAGGGCCTACGAGCAGTACTTC	CASRSSRDRAYEQYF
13	TRBJ1-2	few	TRBD1	TRBV7-6	TGTGCCAGCAGCGCAGACAGGGGGGGTGGCTACACCTTC	CASSADRGGGYTF
16	TRBJ2-5	-	TRBD2	TRBV15	TGTGCCACCAGCGAGCGGACTAGCGGGATTCAAGAGACCCAGTACTTC	CATSERTSGIQETQYF
14	TRBJ1-6	few	TRBD1	TRBV20-1	TGCAGTGCTGTAAGGACAGGATTTAATTCACCCCTCCACTTT	CSAVRTGFNSPLHF
17	TRBJ2-1	-	TRBD2	TRBV10-3	TGTGCCATCAGTGAGTATGGGACTAGCGGGACGGGAAATGAGCAGTTCTTC	CAISEYGTSGTGNEQFF
15	TRBJ2-1	-	TRBD2	TRBV20-1	TGCAGTGCTAGACCCGGGACTAGCGGGGGTGGTGAGCAGTTCTTC	CSARPGTSGGGEQFF
18	TRBJ2-5	-	-	TRBV10-3	TGTGCCATCAGTGAGTCGCTTTCTCTAGACCGGGGATCAGGTACCCAGTACTTC	CAISESLSLDRGSGTQYF
15	TRBJ2-3	few	TRBD2	TRBV12-3/TRBV12-4	TGTGCCAGCAGTTTAGCTAGCGGGAGAACAGATACGCAGTATTTT	CASSLASGRTDTQYF
15	TRBJ2-7	-	-	TRBV4-3	TGCGCCAGCAGCCAATCCCTGACAGGCTCCTACGAGCAGTACTTC	CASSQSLTGSYEQYF
15	TRBJ2-1	-	-	TRBV9	TGTGCCAGCAGCGTAGAAGGTCAGGGCGGCCATGAGCAGTTCTTC	CASSVEGQGGHEQFF
13	TRBJ2-1	-	TRBD2	TRBV7-7	TGTGCCAGCAGCGTGGGACTAGCGGGAGAGGTGTTCTTC	CASSVGLAGEVFF